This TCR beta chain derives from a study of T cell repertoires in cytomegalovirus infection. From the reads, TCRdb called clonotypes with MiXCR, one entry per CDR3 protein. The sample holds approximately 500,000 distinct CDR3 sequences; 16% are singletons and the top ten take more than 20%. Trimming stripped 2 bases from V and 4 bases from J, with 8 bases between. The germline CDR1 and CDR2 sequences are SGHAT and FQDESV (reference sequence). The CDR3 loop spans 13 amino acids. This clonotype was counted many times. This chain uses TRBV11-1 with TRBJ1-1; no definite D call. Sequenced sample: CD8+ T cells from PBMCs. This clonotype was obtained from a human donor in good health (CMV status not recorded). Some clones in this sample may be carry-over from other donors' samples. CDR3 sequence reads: CASSLLLGTEAFF. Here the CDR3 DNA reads TGTGCCAGCAGCTTACTTTTAGGCACTGAAGCTTTCTTT. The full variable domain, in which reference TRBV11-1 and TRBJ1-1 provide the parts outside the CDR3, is EAEVAQSPRYKITEKSQAVAFWCDPISGHATLYWYRQILGQGPELLVQFQDESVVDDSQLPKDRFSAERLKGVDSTLKIQPAELGDSAMYLCASSLLLGTEAFFGQGTRLTVV.